The clone carrying this T cell receptor (beta chain) was observed a few times. Its cognate antigen is unknown. The entry originates in a study of early T cells in non-severe SARS-CoV-2 infection. Study outcomes and limitations: Anti-spike CD8 specificities were favored by VDJdb matching, whose results missed private and CD4 specificities.

Each single cDNA molecule received a unique molecular identifier. Each CDR3 protein gets one entry after TCRdb re-called the 5' RACE reads with MiXCR. The data contain around 77,000 distinct CDR3 sequences, approximately 5% of them singletons. The TCR sequence derives from an adult who was a healthcare worker with PCR-confirmed SARS-CoV-2 infection or an uninfected control (not recorded which). The source was whole blood, collected at baseline.

CDR3 coding DNA: TGTGCCTGGAGTCTCCAGGGGGCTGATGAGCAGTTCTTC. Residues: CAWSLQGADEQFF. The genes are TRBV30 and TRBJ2-1; the match to TRBD1 covers 8 bases. V shed 2 bases, J shed 8 bases, and the junction held 5 bases outside the gene matches. The CDR3 consists of 13 residues. Germline V gene sequence: CDR1 GTSNPN, CDR2 SVGIG (reference sequence).